This T cell receptor (beta chain) was documented in a study of blood T cells in healthy people across ages. Turning to the study itself: Template switching captured about one barcoded beta molecule per two T cells.

Remarks on this clonotype: The antigen is unknown.

Peripheral blood, about 9.3 milliliters per donor, was collected. Primed by a sample-barcoded 5' primer and a J-beta primer mix, a second PCR proceeded for 7 to 11 cycles. The template-switch adaptor was a 5' adaptor with 12 random nucleotides. It tagged each cDNA molecule. MiXCR was run by TCRdb on the 5' RACE reads, yielding one entry per CDR3 protein. The sample lists approximately 900,000 distinct CDR3 sequences; roughly 52% were seen once. Study outcomes and limitations: With age, beta diversity per million T cells declined roughly linearly, significantly by 40 to 50.

The CDR3 runs to 12 residues. Trimming cost V 6 bases and J 2 bases, with 6 bases left between them. Germline CDR1 is LNHNV and CDR2 is YYDKDF (reference sequence). The chain carries TRBV15 and TRBJ2-3; D is ambiguous. The TCR comes from a man younger than 40 in good health. Sequencing was carried out using blood. The CDR3 sequence: CATRSITDTQYF. CDR3 in DNA: TGTGCCACCAGGTCGATCACAGATACGCAGTATTTT.